The source of this TCR beta chain is a study of T-cell memory formation after mild COVID-19. Regarding the study as a whole: Pre-infection memory already had some responding clones, implying cross-reactive memory joined. Clones contracting over day 15 to 85 were CD4/CD8 balanced, with later expanders leaning CD4+.

TCRdb reprocessed the 5' RACE reads with MiXCR, giving one entry per CDR3 protein. Among a few hundred thousand distinct CDR3 sequences listed, roughly a fifth were seen once. Trimming removed 0 bases from V and 1 base from J; junction bases left unmatched: 5. Germline CDR1 reads SGHRS; CDR2 reads YFSETQ. This CDR3 region has 17 residues. This clonotype has ten or more counts. As yet, its antigen is unknown. The sequencing input was PBMCs or a T cell subset sorted from them (not recorded which). The rearrangement links TRBV5-1 to TRBJ2-1; TRBD2 matches 9 bases. The receptor comes from a man aged 18 to 30 who had mild COVID-19 (a few samples of this study predate the infection). Cell type and time point are not known. The CDR3 reads CASSLGLAGRSYNEQFF. The CDR3, as DNA: TGCGCCAGCAGCTTGGGGCTAGCGGGGAGGTCCTACAATGAGCAGTTCTTC.